This TCR beta chain appears in the sequencing data of a study of cytomegalovirus exposure and HLA in healthy donors. Use of 60 Vbeta and 13 Jbeta primers characterized the PCR. The table came from immunoSEQ multiplex PCR; TCRdb's copy has only in-frame clones and leaves some out. Among 110,000 or so clones listed, approximately 78% were seen once. V lost 4 bases, J lost 8 bases, and 8 bases stayed unmatched. The CDR3 is 15 amino acids. Germline CDR1 reads LGHNA; CDR2 reads YSLEER. This chain joins TRBV4-3 and TRBJ2-1, with 10 bases that match TRBD2. The source is a man aged 40-49 years in good health and CMV-seronegative. The source material was PBMCs. The CDR3 reads CASSRSGGGSYEQFF. In DNA form, the CDR3 reads TGCGCCAGCAGCCGGAGCGGGGGGGGTAGTTATGAGCAGTTCTTC.